The clone carrying this TCR beta chain was recorded once. The CDR3 consists of 15 residues. With 5 bases clipped from V and 3 bases from J, the junction kept 7 bases outside the gene matches. Germline-derived CDR1 and CDR2 are PRHDT and FYEKMQ (reference sequence). The data originate from a study of control samples from healthy donors and cancer patients. Produced via immunoSEQ multiplex PCR; TCRdb's table is partial and in-frame only. The sample includes about 58,000 clones, approximately 87% seen only once; the top ten take roughly 13%. The sequence derives from a woman in her sixties or seventies with lung cancer. This sequence joins TRBV13 and TRBJ1-2, with TRBD1 matching 9 bases. Sequencing was done on a sample of PBMCs. As DNA, the CDR3 is TGTGCCAGCAGCACCCGGACAGGGGCGGACTATGGCTACACCTTC. This translates into CASSTRTGADYGYTF. Supplemented by reference TRBV13 and TRBJ1-2, the full variable domain reads AAGVIQSPRHLIKEKRETATLKCYPIPRHDTVYWYQQGPGQDPQFLISFYEKMQSDKGSIPDRFSAQQFSDYHSELNMSSLELGDSALYFCASSTRTGADYGYTFGSGTRLTVV.